The rows below give T cell receptor beta chains drawn from one sample of a study of blood T cell repertoires in COVID-19. The protocol was immunoSEQ multiplex PCR, while the TCRdb copy is restricted to in-frame clones and leaves out a portion. Among 150,000 to 200,000 clones listed, 83% were seen once. Specimen: peripheral blood. All receptors derive from a woman aged 65 to 85 who had recovered from COVID-19. Both conserved end residues are part of each CDR3. The order of the fields is J gene, clone size, D gene, V gene, CDR3 DNA, CDR3 protein. D genes are given only for firm matches. Not all rows give a size; the values are once, few, many and, for expanded clones, a class.

J: TRBJ2-1
size: -
D: TRBD2
V: TRBV2
DNA: TGTGCCAGCAGCGGTAGCGGGGGGGCCTACAATGAGCAGTTCTTC
CDR3: CASSGSGGAYNEQFF

J: TRBJ1-2
size: -
D: -
V: TRBV21-1
DNA: TGTGCCAGCCCCGGCGGGGGGCGCCCCTATGGCTACACCTTC
CDR3: CASPGGGRPYGYTF

J: TRBJ2-1
size: -
D: TRBD2
V: TRBV18
DNA: TGTGCCAGCTCACCCGGGACTAGCGGGAATCGGTGGCAGTTCTTC
CDR3: CASSPGTSGNRWQFF

J: TRBJ2-3
size: -
D: TRBD2
V: TRBV5-1
DNA: TGCGCCAGCAGTAGCGCGGGAGGGCCGGAAGATACGCAGTATTTT
CDR3: CASSSAGGPEDTQYF

J: TRBJ2-3
size: -
D: -
V: TRBV7-2
DNA: TGTGCCAGCAGCTTAGTCTCCTACACAGATACGCAGTATTTT
CDR3: CASSLVSYTDTQYF

J: TRBJ2-1
size: -
D: -
V: TRBV29-1
DNA: TGCAGCGTCGTGTCAGGGTGGGATATCAATGAGCAGTTCTTC
CDR3: CSVVSGWDINEQFF

J: TRBJ1-6
size: -
D: TRBD1
V: TRBV5-1
DNA: TGCGCCAGCAGCCCCCGGACAGGGGGCGGTTTCCTCCACTTT
CDR3: CASSPRTGGGFLHF

J: TRBJ1-2
size: -
D: -
V: TRBV28
DNA: TGTGCCAGCACCGTAGGGGCGCGGGGCTACACCTTC
CDR3: CASTVGARGYTF

J: TRBJ2-3
size: -
D: TRBD2
V: TRBV3-1/TRBV3-2
DNA: TGTGCCAGCAGCCAAGATAGCGGACTAGCGGCTAGCACAGATACGCAGTATTTT
CDR3: CASSQDSGLAASTDTQYF

J: TRBJ2-7
size: -
D: -
V: TRBV6-2/TRBV6-3
DNA: TGTGCCAGCAGCCGCCTACAGGAGCAGTACTTC
CDR3: CASSRLQEQYF

J: TRBJ2-3
size: -
D: TRBD2
V: TRBV4-1
DNA: TGCGCCAGCAGCCAAGAGACCCGGACTAGCGGGGCTAGCACAGATACGCAGTATTTT
CDR3: CASSQETRTSGASTDTQYF

J: TRBJ1-6
size: -
D: -
V: TRBV21-1
DNA: TGTGCCAGCAGCAAAGCGGGGAGCTCCTATAATTCACCCCTCCACTTT
CDR3: CASSKAGSSYNSPLHF

J: TRBJ1-6
size: -
D: -
V: TRBV19
DNA: TGTGCCAGTAGTATCGTGCAGGGCCCAGGGGATTCACCCCTCCACTTT
CDR3: CASSIVQGPGDSPLHF

J: TRBJ2-1
size: few
D: TRBD2
V: TRBV19
DNA: TGTGCCAGTTGGGGACTAGCGGGAAATGAGCAGTTCTTC
CDR3: CASWGLAGNEQFF

J: TRBJ1-5
size: -
D: -
V: TRBV6-5
DNA: TGTGCCAGCAGACGGGACACCAATAGCAATCAGCCCCAGCATTTT
CDR3: CASRRDTNSNQPQHF

J: TRBJ1-5
size: -
D: TRBD1
V: TRBV7-9
DNA: TGTGCCAGCAGCCCTGGGGACAGCCGTCCCCAGCATTTT
CDR3: CASSPGDSRPQHF

J: TRBJ2-1
size: once
D: TRBD2
V: TRBV28
DNA: TGTGCCAGCAGTTTCGCGGGAGGCCTCGACAATGAGCAGTTCTTC
CDR3: CASSFAGGLDNEQFF

J: TRBJ2-6
size: -
D: -
V: TRBV7-9
DNA: TGTGGTCGGAGCGTTTCTGGGGCCAACGTCCTGACTTTC
CDR3: CGRSVSGANVLTF

J: TRBJ1-6
size: -
D: -
V: TRBV30
DNA: TGTGCCTGGAGTGTTGCGGATTCACCCCTCCACTTT
CDR3: CAWSVADSPLHF

J: TRBJ1-2
size: -
D: TRBD1
V: TRBV29-1
DNA: TGCAGCGTAGGGGGCCGGGCTAACTATGGCTACACCTTC
CDR3: CSVGGRANYGYTF

J: TRBJ2-1
size: once
D: TRBD2
V: TRBV29-1
DNA: TGCAGCCCCGAACCCGCAGGGAGGGTCCCGGGTGAGCAGTTCTTC
CDR3: CSPEPAGRVPGEQFF

J: TRBJ1-1
size: -
D: -
V: TRBV18
DNA: TGTGCCAGCTCACCTTCGGACACTGAAGCTTTCTTT
CDR3: CASSPSDTEAFF

J: TRBJ2-4
size: -
D: TRBD2
V: TRBV5-1
DNA: TGCGCCAGCAGCTTGGAGCGGGGCATTCAGTACTTC
CDR3: CASSLERGIQYF

J: TRBJ2-7
size: -
D: TRBD2
V: TRBV6-2/TRBV6-3
DNA: TGTGCCAGCAGTTTCCCCGCCGGGACTACCTACTCCTACGAGCAGTACTTC
CDR3: CASSFPAGTTYSYEQYF